This T cell receptor (beta chain) appears in the sequencing data of a study of CXCR3-negative and CXCR3-positive naive CD8 T cells. Study overall: Sequencing brought in about 135 million TRB reads altogether, and each library got about 1.5 +/- 0.3 million. The study, taken as a whole, reports: More hydrophobic TRB CDR3s were found in CXCR3-positive naive cells than in CXCR3-negative naive cells.

CDR1 is MDHEN and CDR2 is SYDVKM in the germline V gene. There are 14 residues in the CDR3. UMI labels and 5' RACE were used to prepare the TRB cDNA libraries. TCRdb re-analyzed the 5' RACE reads; it lists each CDR3 protein once, without DNA. The table lists fewer than 90,000 distinct CDR3 sequences. Points on this clonotype: The antigen remains undetermined.

The sequence came from a human donor in good health. Some clones in this sample may be carry-over from other donors' samples. The V and J genes are TRBV28 and TRBJ1-2; TCRdb's D call, TRBD1, is unchecked because there is no DNA. The material sequenced was naive CXCR3+ CD8+ T cells from blood. Subset of the sample: CD45RO-CCR7+CD27+CD95- naive CD8+ T cells expressing CXCR3 (TNR3+). Here the CDR3 reads CASSLSGAHGGYTF.